One sample yielded the 12 T cell receptor beta chains listed below, sequenced in a study of beta chain features in type 1 diabetes. Reverse transcribing all isolated RNA meant expressed TCRB transcripts were sequenced. The method was immunoSEQ multiplex PCR; TCRdb's version includes in-frame clones alone and lacks a portion of them. The table includes fewer than 200,000 clones, roughly 8.1% detected once. Material: central memory CD4+ T cells from blood. Every receptor here comes from a man aged 18 to 35 in good health.

This clone appeared a few times. CDR3 in DNA: TGTGCCACCTTGGGGCAGGGGAAGAACAATGAGCAGTTCTTC. As protein: CATLGQGKNNEQFF. This rearrangement joins TRBV27 to TRBJ2-1, with D possibly being TRBD1 (6 bases). Trimming removed 10 bases at V and 5 bases at J, with 18 bases between. In germline, CDR1 is MNHEY, CDR2 SMNVEV (reference sequence). There are 14 residues in the CDR3.

V usage is TRBV11-2 and J usage is TRBJ2-3; 11 bases are shared with TRBD2. V shed 6 bases, J shed 4 bases, and the junction held 6 bases outside the gene matches. Germline CDR1 is SGHAT and CDR2 is FQNNGV. The length of the CDR3 is 15 residues. This chain's CDR3 is CASRIAGGRPDTQYF. CDR3 bases: TGTGCCAGCAGGATAGCGGGGGGGCGTCCAGATACGCAGTATTTT.

This clone was seen a handful of times. The chain is built from TRBV7-9 and TRBJ2-3; 7 bases match TRBD1. Germline CDR1 and CDR2: SEHNR and FQNEAQ (reference sequence). The junction had 8 bases not matched to a gene; V was cut back by 5 bases and J by 0 bases. The CDR3 contains 16 residues. Written as DNA, the CDR3 is TGTGCCAGCAGCCGTACAGGGGATAGTAGCACAGATACGCAGTATTTT. Translated, it gives CASSRTGDSSTDTQYF.

This clone was counted a few times. This CDR3 reads CASSQRLAGGLTYGTDTQYF. The CDR3 region has the DNA TGCGCCAGCAGCCAACGACTAGCGGGAGGGCTGACGTATGGCACAGATACGCAGTATTTT. This chain joins TRBV4-3 and TRBJ2-3, with 14 bases fitting TRBD2. V lost 2 bases to trimming and J lost 1 base; unmatched junction nucleotides: 11. The germline gives CDR1 LGHNA, CDR2 YSLEER. The CDR3 has 20 residues.

The gene calls are TRBV7-9 and TRBJ2-2, with 8 bases identical to TRBD2. Germline lookup yields CDR1 SEHNR and CDR2 FQNEAQ (reference sequence). Germline trimming cut 8 bases from V and 0 bases from J; bases unmatched to any gene: 5. The CDR3 contains 15 residues. In nucleotides, the CDR3 is TGTGCCAGCTCAGCGGGGGAGACGAACACCGGGGAGCTGTTTTTT. Amino acid sequence: CASSAGETNTGELFF.

This clone was detected a few times. The chain couples TRBV7-9 to TRBJ2-3, with 11 bases identical to TRBD2. From germline, CDR1 is SEHNR and CDR2 FQNEAQ (reference sequence). The junction had 5 bases not matched to a gene; V was cut back by 7 bases and J by 2 bases. The CDR3 is made up of 15 amino acids. The CDR3 here is CASIGTSGLTDTQYF. Here the CDR3 DNA reads TGTGCCAGCATCGGGACTAGCGGCCTCACAGATACGCAGTATTTT.

This clone was recorded a few times. V usage is TRBV5-4 and J usage is TRBJ1-2, with 9 bases aligning to TRBD1. Germline V gene data show CDR1 as SGHNT and CDR2 as YYREEE (reference sequence). V dropped 4 bases and J dropped 4; count of bases not matched to a gene: 8. The CDR3 runs to 15 residues. The DNA for the CDR3 is TGTGCCAGCAGCCCAGGGACAGGGTGGGGCTATGGCTACACCTTC. It yields the protein CASSPGTGWGYGYTF. The full variable domain, in which reference TRBV5-4 and TRBJ1-2 provide the parts outside the CDR3, is ETGVTQSPTHLIKTRGQQVTLRCSSQSGHNTVSWYQQALGQGPQFIFQYYREEENGRGNFPPRFSGLQFPNYSSELNVNALELDDSALYLCASSPGTGWGYGYTFGSGTRLTVV.

The CDR3 reads CASRVAGAANTQYF. CDR3 sequence (DNA): TGTGCCAGCAGGGTAGCGGGAGCAGCAAATACGCAGTATTTT. The chain employs TRBV6-6 and TRBJ2-3; 9 bases agree with TRBD2. V dropped 6 bases and J dropped 7; count of bases not matched to a gene: 8. Germline values: CDR1 MNHNY, CDR2 SVGAGI (reference sequence). CDR3 length: 14 residues.

At least ten counts were recorded for this clone. J is TRBJ2-1 and V is TRBV13, with a possible D match to TRBD2 (6 bases). The V gene's germline CDR1 is PRHDT and CDR2 FYEKMQ (reference sequence). The CDR3 has 14 amino acids. V dropped 2 bases and J dropped 5 bases, with 10 bases sitting between them. The chain's CDR3 is CASSLRGINNEQFF. The CDR3 DNA follows: TGTGCCAGCAGCTTACGGGGGATAAACAATGAGCAGTTCTTC.

This CDR3 reads CASSLQGATKQETQYF. The CDR3 bases are TGCGCCAGCAGCTTACAGGGGGCTACGAAACAAGAGACCCAGTACTTC. The genes are TRBV5-1 and TRBJ2-5, with TRBD1 matching over 9 bases. Trimming at V came to 2 bases and at J to 2 bases, leaving 7 bases not matched to a gene. This CDR3 comprises 16 residues. Germline V lookup: CDR1 SGHRS, CDR2 YFSETQ.

The V gene is TRBV14, the J gene TRBJ1-6, with unresolved D. The V end lost 4 bases, the J end lost 7 bases, and 14 bases lay between the germline ends. This CDR3 is built from 15 residues. Per the germline V gene, CDR1 is SGHDN and CDR2 is FVKESK. CDR3 in DNA: TGTGCCAGCAGCCCTCTTTCTGGCTGGAATTCACCCCTCCACTTT. Its translation is CASSPLSGWNSPLHF.

The rearrangement links TRBV9 to TRBJ2-2; TRBD2 matches at 13 bases. Per the germline V gene, CDR1 is SGDLS and CDR2 is YYNGEE. The CDR3 covers 17 residues. After removal of 3 bases from V and 5 bases from J, the junction contained 7 bases not matched to a gene. CDR3 amino acids: CASSAFGTSGVTGELFF. The CDR3 region has the DNA TGTGCCAGCAGCGCGTTCGGGACTAGCGGGGTGACCGGGGAGCTGTTTTTT.